These T cell receptor beta chains were read from a single sample in a study of blood T cells in healthy people across ages. One entry per CDR3 protein results from TCRdb running MiXCR on the 5' RACE reads. The sample contains just over 800,000 distinct CDR3 sequences, around 62% of which appear only once. Sequences were obtained from blood. Receptors were obtained from a young man in good health. The CDR3 runs from the conserved cysteine through the conserved F or W. The order of the fields is J gene, clone size, V gene, D gene, CDR3 protein, CDR3 DNA. The D gene is left open where the match is weak. Size tells how often a clone was seen (once, few, many) or the class of an expanded clone, and some rows leave it out.

>TRBJ1-1|-|TRBV12-3/TRBV12-4|-
CASRVAGTEAFF
TGTGCCAGCAGGGTGGCTGGCACTGAAGCTTTCTTT
>TRBJ2-7|-|TRBV29-1|-
CSVVGGGEQYF
TGCAGCGTTGTGGGTGGAGGCGAGCAGTACTTC
>TRBJ1-5|-|TRBV6-2/TRBV6-3|-
CASSYANSNQPQHF
TGTGCCAGCAGTTACGCGAATAGCAATCAGCCCCAGCATTTT
>TRBJ1-6|once|TRBV7-2|-
CASSSEQGLHSPFHF
TGTGCCAGCAGTTCAGAACAGGGTTTGCATTCACCCTTCCACTTT
>TRBJ2-5|-|TRBV30|-
CAWGWLEVQYF
TGTGCCTGGGGGTGGCTTGAGGTCCAGTACTTC
>TRBJ2-1|few|TRBV28|-
CATHKRGRLNEQFF
TGTGCCACCCACAAAAGAGGGAGGTTGAATGAGCAGTTCTTC
>TRBJ2-5|-|TRBV18|-
CASSPPNGETQYF
TGTGCCAGCTCACCACCGAATGGAGAGACCCAGTACTTC
>TRBJ2-3|-|TRBV7-2|TRBD2
CASSRWRASGVGDTQYF
TGTGCCAGCAGCCGATGGCGGGCTAGCGGGGTGGGAGATACGCAGTATTTT
>TRBJ2-3|-|TRBV10-3|TRBD2
CAISETSGVTTDTQYF
TGTGCCATCAGTGAGACTAGCGGGGTAACCACAGATACGCAGTATTTT
>TRBJ2-7|-|TRBV6-5|TRBD2
CASSYSLAGGHDEQYF
TGTGCCAGCAGTTACTCTTTAGCGGGGGGGCACGACGAGCAGTACTTC
>TRBJ1-5|once|TRBV4-1|-
CASSQDRGARGNQPQHF
TGCGCCAGCAGCCAAGATCGGGGGGCGCGGGGCAATCAGCCCCAGCATTTT
>TRBJ2-3|-|TRBV7-2|TRBD2
CASSRPSSGGRTDTQYF
TGTGCCAGCAGCCGGCCTTCTAGCGGGGGGCGCACAGATACGCAGTATTTT
>TRBJ2-4|-|TRBV14|-
CASSQGRRGGIQYF
TGTGCCAGCAGCCAAGGACGCCGCGGTGGCATTCAGTACTTC
>TRBJ2-5|-|TRBV9|-
CASTSGVYQETQYF
TGTGCCAGCACCTCGGGCGTGTACCAAGAGACCCAGTACTTC
>TRBJ1-4|-|TRBV7-2|-
CASSLREGEKLFF
TGTGCCAGCAGCTTAAGGGAGGGAGAAAAACTGTTTTTT
>TRBJ2-7|-|TRBV20-1|-
CSARGISQSYEQYF
TGCAGTGCCAGGGGTATAAGCCAGAGCTACGAGCAGTACTTC
>TRBJ2-7|-|TRBV2|-
CATSNGRLGGEQYF
TGTGCCACCTCAAACGGAAGGCTCGGAGGCGAGCAGTACTTC
>TRBJ2-7|once|TRBV6-1|TRBD1
CASSVGTGFGLDEQYF
TGTGCCAGCAGTGTCGGGACAGGGTTCGGCTTGGACGAGCAGTACTTC
>TRBJ2-5|-|TRBV28|-
CASSIRANQETQYF
TGTGCCAGCAGTATCCGGGCCAACCAAGAGACCCAGTACTTC
>TRBJ2-4|-|TRBV14|-
CASNRLGAGNIQYF
TGTGCCAGCAACCGGCTAGGGGCGGGAAACATTCAGTACTTC
>TRBJ1-6|few|TRBV29-1|TRBD1
CSVLGQGVDSPLHF
TGCAGCGTTTTGGGCCAGGGGGTGGATTCACCCCTCCACTTT
>TRBJ2-4|few|TRBV4-2|TRBD2
CASSQLTSGGSRRADIQYF
TGTGCCAGCAGCCAACTGACTAGCGGGGGTTCCCGTCGGGCGGACATTCAGTACTTC
>TRBJ1-6|-|TRBV7-2|-
CASSSRGTLPSPYSPLHF
TGTGCCAGCAGCTCCCGGGGGACCCTCCCATCTCCTTATTCACCCCTCCACTTT
>TRBJ1-6|-|TRBV7-9|-
CASSQGPAHSLHF
TGTGCCAGCAGCCAGGGGCCGGCCCATTCCCTCCACTTT
>TRBJ2-7|-|TRBV12-3/TRBV12-4|TRBD1
CASSATGAGEQYF
TGTGCCAGCAGTGCGACAGGGGCAGGCGAGCAGTACTTC
>TRBJ1-4|-|TRBV7-2|-
CATRPDPSGEKLFF
TGTGCCACCCGCCCGGATCCAAGTGGGGAAAAACTGTTTTTT
>TRBJ1-2|-|TRBV20-1|-
CSARSRGRDYGYTF
TGCAGTGCTAGAAGTCGGGGTCGGGACTATGGCTACACCTTC
>TRBJ1-2|-|TRBV6-4|TRBD1
CASSDYGQGSDGYTF
TGTGCCAGCAGTGACTACGGACAGGGATCCGACGGCTACACCTTC
>TRBJ2-7|-|TRBV27|TRBD2
CAAIAGAYEQYF
TGTGCCGCCATCGCGGGGGCCTACGAGCAGTACTTC